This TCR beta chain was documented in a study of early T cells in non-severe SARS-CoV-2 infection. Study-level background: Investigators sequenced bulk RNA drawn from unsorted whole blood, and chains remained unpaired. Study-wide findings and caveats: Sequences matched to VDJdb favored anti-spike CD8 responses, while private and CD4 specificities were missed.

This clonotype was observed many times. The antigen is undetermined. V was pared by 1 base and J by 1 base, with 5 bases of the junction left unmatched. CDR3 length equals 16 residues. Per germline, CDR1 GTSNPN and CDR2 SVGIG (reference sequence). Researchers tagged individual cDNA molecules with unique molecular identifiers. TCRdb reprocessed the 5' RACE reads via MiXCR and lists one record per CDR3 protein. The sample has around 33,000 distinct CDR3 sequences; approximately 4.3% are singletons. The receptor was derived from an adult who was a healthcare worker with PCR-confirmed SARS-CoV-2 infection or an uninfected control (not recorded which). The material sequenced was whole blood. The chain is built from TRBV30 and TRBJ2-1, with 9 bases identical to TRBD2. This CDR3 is CAWSATGLASYNEQFF. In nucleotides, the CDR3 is TGTGCCTGGAGTGCGACCGGACTAGCGTCCTACAATGAGCAGTTCTTC.